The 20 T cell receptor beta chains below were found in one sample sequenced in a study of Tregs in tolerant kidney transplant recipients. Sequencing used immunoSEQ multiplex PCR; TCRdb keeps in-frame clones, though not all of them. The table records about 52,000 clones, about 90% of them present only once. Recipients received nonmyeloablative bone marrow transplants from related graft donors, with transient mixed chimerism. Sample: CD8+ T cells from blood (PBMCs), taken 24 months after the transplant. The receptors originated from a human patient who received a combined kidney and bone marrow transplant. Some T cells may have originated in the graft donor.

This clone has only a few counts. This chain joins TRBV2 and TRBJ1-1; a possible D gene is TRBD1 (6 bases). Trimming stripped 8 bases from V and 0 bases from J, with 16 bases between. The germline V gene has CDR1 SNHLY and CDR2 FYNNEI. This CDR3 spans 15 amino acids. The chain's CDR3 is CASLQGQGMNTEAFF. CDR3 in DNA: TGTGCCAGCCTTCAGGGGCAGGGTATGAACACTGAAGCTTTCTTT.

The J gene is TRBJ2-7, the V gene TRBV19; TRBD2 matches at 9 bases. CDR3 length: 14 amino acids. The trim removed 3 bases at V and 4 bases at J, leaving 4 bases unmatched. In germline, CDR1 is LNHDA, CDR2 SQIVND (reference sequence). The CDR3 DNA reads TGTGCCAGTAGTATGTCGCTAGCGGGGTACGAGCAGTACTTC. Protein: CASSMSLAGYEQYF.

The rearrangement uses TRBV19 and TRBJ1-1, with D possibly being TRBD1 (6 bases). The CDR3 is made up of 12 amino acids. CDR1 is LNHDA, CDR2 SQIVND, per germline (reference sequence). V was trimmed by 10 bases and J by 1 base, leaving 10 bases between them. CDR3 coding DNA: TGTGCCACCTCACAGGGGAACACTGAAGCTTTCTTT. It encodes CATSQGNTEAFF.

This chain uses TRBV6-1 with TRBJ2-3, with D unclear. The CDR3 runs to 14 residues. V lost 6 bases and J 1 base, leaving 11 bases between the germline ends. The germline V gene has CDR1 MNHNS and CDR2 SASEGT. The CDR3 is CASRRPGRTDTQYF. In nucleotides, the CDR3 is TGTGCCAGCAGGCGGCCCGGTCGCACAGATACGCAGTATTTT.

CDR3 sequence (DNA): TGTGCCAGCAGCCAACGTGCTCGAGGGAAAAACATTCAGTACTTC. Translation: CASSQRARGKNIQYF. The chain has TRBV14 and TRBJ2-4, with D possibly matching TRBD2 (5 bases). The CDR3 totals 15 residues. The V end was cut by 2 bases, the J end by 4 bases, with 12 bases between. The germline gives CDR1 SGHDN, CDR2 FVKESK.

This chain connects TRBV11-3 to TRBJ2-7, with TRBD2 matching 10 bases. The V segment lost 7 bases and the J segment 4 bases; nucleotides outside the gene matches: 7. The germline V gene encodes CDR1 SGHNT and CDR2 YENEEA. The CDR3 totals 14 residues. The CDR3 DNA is TGTGCCAGCAAGCCTAGCGGGAGAGCGTACGAGCAGTACTTC. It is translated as CASKPSGRAYEQYF.

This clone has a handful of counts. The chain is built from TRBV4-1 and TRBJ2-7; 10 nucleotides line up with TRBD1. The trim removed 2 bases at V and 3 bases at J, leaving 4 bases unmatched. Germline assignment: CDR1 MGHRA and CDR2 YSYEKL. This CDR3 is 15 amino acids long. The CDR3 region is CASSQRTGGYYEQYF. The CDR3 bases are TGCGCCAGCAGCCAAAGGACAGGGGGGTACTACGAGCAGTACTTC.

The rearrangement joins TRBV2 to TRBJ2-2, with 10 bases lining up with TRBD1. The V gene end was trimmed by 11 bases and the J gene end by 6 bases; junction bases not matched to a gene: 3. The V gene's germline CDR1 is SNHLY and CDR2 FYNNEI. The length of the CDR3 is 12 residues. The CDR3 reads CAGDRGAGELFF. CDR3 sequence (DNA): TGTGCCGGGGACAGGGGCGCCGGGGAGCTGTTTTTT.

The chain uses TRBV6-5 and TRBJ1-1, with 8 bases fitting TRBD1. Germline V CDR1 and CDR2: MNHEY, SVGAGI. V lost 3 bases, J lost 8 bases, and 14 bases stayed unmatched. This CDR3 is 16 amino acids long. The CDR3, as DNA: TGTGCCAGCAGTTATGGAGTCAGGACAGGGAAAGAGGAAGCTTTCTTT. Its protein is CASSYGVRTGKEEAFF.

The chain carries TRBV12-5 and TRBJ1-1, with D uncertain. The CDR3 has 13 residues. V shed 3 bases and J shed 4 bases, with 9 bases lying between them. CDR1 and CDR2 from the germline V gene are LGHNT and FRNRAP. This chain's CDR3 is CASGFYPGTEAFF. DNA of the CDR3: TGTGCTAGTGGTTTTTACCCCGGCACTGAAGCTTTCTTT.

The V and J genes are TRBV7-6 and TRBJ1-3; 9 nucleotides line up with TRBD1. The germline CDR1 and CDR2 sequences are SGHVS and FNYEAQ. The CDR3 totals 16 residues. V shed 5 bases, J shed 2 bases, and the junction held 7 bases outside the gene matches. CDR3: CASSTTGGWTGNTIYF. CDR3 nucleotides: TGTGCCAGCAGCACAACAGGGGGCTGGACTGGAAACACCATATATTTT.

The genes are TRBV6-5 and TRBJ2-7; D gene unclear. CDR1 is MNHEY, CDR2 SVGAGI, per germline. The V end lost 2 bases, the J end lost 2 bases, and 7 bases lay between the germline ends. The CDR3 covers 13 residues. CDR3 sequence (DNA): TGTGCCAGCAGTTACGGGCACCCCTACGAGCAGTACTTC. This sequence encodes CASSYGHPYEQYF.

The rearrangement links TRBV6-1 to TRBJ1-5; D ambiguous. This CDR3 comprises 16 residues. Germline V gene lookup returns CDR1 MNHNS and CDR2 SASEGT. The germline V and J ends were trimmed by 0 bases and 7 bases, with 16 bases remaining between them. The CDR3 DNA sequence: TGTGCCAGCAGTGAAGCTGAGGCGGACTGGGGACAGCCCCAGCATTTT. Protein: CASSEAEADWGQPQHF.

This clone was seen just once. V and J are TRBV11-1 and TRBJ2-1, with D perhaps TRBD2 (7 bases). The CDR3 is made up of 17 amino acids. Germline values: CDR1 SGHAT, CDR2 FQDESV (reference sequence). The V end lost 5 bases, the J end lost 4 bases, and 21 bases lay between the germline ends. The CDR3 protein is CASSLPRGDITYNEQFF. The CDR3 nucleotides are TGTGCCAGCAGCCTTCCACGGGGGGACATCACTTACAATGAGCAGTTCTTC.

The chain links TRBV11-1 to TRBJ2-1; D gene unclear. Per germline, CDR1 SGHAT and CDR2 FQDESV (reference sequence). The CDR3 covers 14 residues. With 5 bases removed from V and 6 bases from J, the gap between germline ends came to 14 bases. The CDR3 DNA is TGTGCCAGCAGCCCATTCACCGTCGGCAATGAGCAGTTCTTC. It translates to CASSPFTVGNEQFF.

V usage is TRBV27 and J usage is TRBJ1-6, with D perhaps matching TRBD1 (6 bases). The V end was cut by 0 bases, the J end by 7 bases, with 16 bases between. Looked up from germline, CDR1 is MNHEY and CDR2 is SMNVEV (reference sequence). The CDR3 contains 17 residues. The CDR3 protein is CASSLSIVGGENSPLHF. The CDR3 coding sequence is TGTGCCAGCAGTTTATCGATCGTTGGGGGCGAAAATTCACCCCTCCACTTT.

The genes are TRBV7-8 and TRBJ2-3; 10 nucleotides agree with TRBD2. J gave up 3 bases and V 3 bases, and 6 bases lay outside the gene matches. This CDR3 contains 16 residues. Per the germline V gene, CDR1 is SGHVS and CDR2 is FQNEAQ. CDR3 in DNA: TGTGCCAGCAGCTTCGAACTAGCGGGGAATACAGATACGCAGTATTTT. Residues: CASSFELAGNTDTQYF.

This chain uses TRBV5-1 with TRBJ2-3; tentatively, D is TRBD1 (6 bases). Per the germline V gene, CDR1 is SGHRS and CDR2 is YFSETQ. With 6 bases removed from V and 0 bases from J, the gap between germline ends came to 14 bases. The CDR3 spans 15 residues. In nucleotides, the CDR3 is TGCGCCAGCAACCCCAGGGGTGCTAGCACAGATACGCAGTATTTT. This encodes CASNPRGASTDTQYF. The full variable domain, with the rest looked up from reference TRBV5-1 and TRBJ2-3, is KAGVTQTPRYLIKTRGQQVTLSCSPISGHRSVSWYQQTPGQGLQFLFEYFSETQRNKGNFPGRFSGRQFSNSRSEMNVSTLELGDSALYLCASNPRGASTDTQYFGPGTRLTVL.

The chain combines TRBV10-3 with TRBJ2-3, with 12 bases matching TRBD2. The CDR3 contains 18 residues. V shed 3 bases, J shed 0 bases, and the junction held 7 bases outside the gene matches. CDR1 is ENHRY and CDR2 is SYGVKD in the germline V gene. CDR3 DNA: TGTGCCATCAGTGAAGCCGGGACTAGCGGGCAAAGCACAGATACGCAGTATTTT. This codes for CAISEAGTSGQSTDTQYF.

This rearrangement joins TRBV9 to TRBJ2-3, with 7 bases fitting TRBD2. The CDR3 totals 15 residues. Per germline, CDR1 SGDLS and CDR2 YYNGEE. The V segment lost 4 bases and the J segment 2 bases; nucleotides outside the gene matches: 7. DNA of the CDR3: TGTGCCAGCAGCCCCAGCGGGATTGACACAGATACGCAGTATTTT. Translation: CASSPSGIDTDTQYF.